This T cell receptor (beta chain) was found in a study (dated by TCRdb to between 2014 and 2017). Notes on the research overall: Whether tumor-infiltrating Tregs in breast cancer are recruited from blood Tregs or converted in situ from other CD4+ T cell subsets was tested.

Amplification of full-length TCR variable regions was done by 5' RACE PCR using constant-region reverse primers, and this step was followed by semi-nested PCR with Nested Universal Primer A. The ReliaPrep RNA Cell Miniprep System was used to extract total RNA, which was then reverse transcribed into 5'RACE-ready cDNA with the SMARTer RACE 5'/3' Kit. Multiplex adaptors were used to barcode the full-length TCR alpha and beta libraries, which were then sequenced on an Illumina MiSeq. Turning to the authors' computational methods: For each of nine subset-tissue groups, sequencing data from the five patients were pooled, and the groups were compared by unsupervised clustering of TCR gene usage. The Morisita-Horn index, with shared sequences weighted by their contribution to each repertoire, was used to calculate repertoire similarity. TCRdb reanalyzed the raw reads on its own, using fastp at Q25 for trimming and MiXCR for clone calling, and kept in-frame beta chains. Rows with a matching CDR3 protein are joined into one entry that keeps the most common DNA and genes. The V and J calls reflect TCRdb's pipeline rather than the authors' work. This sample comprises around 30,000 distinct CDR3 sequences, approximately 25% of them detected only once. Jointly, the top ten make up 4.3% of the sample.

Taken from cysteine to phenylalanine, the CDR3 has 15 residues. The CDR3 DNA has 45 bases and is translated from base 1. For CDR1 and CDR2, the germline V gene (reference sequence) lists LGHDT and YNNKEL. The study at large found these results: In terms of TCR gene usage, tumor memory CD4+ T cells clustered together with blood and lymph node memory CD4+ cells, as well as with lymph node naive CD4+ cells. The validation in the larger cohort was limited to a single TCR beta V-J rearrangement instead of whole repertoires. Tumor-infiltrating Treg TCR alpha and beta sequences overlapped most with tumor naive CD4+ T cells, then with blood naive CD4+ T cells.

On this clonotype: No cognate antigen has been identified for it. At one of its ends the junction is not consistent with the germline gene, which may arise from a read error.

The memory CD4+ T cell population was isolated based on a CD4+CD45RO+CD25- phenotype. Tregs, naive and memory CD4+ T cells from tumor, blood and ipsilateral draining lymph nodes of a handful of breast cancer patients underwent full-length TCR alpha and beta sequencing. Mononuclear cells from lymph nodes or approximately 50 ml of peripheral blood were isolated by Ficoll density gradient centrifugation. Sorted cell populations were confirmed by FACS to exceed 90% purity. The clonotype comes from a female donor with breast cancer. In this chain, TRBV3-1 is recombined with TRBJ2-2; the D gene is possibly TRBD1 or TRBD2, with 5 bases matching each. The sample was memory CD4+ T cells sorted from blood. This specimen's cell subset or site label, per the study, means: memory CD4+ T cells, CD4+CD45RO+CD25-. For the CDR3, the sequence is CASSQRAGITGEPFF. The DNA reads TGTGCCAGCAGCCAAAGAGCAGGGATCACCGGGGAGCCGTTTTTT.